One sample yielded the 29 T cell receptor beta chains listed below, sequenced in a study of blood T cell repertoires in COVID-19. TCRdb keeps only in-frame clones here, not all; method: immunoSEQ multiplex PCR. Here the sample spans approximately 170,000 clones, roughly 80% being singletons. Source material: peripheral blood. These receptors were taken from a woman older than 75 with COVID-19, enrolled during active disease.

The CDR3 bases are TGTGCCAGCAGCCCCGATAGCGGGAGTGTCCGCGAGCAGTACTTC. It is translated as CASSPDSGSVREQYF. The rearrangement links TRBV3-1 (or the pseudogene TRBV3-2) to TRBJ2-7; 9 positions agree with TRBD2. CDR3 size: 15 residues. Germline assignment: CDR1 LGHDT and CDR2 YNNKEL (reference sequence). With 4 bases clipped from V and 6 bases from J, the junction kept 10 bases outside the gene matches.

The V and J genes are TRBV28 and TRBJ1-5, with D possibly being TRBD1 (5 bases). The CDR3 spans 12 residues. Germline CDR1 is MDHEN and CDR2 is SYDVKM. Trimming stripped 7 bases from V and 9 bases from J, with 13 bases between. The CDR3 here is CASTTGVGPQHF. The CDR3, as DNA: TGTGCCAGCACAACGGGGGTCGGGCCCCAGCATTTT.

The chain has TRBV15 and TRBJ1-5; 7 positions match TRBD1. Germline CDR1 reads LNHNV; CDR2 reads YYDKDF (reference sequence). V lost 7 bases, J lost 3 bases, and 9 bases stayed unmatched. The CDR3 runs to 15 residues. This chain's CDR3 is CATKPGGTVNQPQHF. DNA of the CDR3: TGTGCCACCAAACCTGGGGGGACAGTCAATCAGCCCCAGCATTTT.

V usage is TRBV2 and J usage is TRBJ1-2; the D gene is possibly TRBD1 (5 bases). Trimming cost V 6 bases and J 7 bases, with 9 bases left between them. CDR1 is SNHLY, CDR2 FYNNEI, per germline. This CDR3 is 11 amino acids long. The CDR3 DNA reads TGTGCCAGCAGCGCAGGGTTTGGCTACACCTTC. This sequence encodes CASSAGFGYTF.

J is TRBJ2-7 and V is TRBV6-8; 9 bases line up with TRBD1. CDR1 MNHGY and CDR2 SAAAGT come from the germline V gene. J lost 9 bases, V lost 5 bases, and 26 bases had no gene match. This CDR3 spans 19 amino acids. The DNA of the CDR3 is TGTGCCAGCAGTCAATTCACCACAGGGGGCTCGGAAGTTAATCGCGGGCAGTACTTC. It is translated as CASSQFTTGGSEVNRGQYF.

V gene TRBV27 combines with J gene TRBJ1-1, with 8 bases that match TRBD1. V was clipped by 0 bases and J by 10 bases; unmatched bases: 4. Germline-derived CDR1 and CDR2 are MNHEY and SMNVEV (reference sequence). The CDR3 runs 13 residues. This CDR3 is CASSLSRGRVAFF. CDR3 sequence (DNA): TGTGCCAGCAGTTTATCCAGGGGGCGGGTAGCTTTCTTT.

The rearrangement uses TRBV6-6 and TRBJ1-1, with 7 bases that match TRBD1. The length of the CDR3 is 12 residues. V was clipped by 7 bases and J by 4 bases; unmatched bases: 3. The germline gives CDR1 MNHNY, CDR2 SVGAGI (reference sequence). The CDR3 DNA is TGTGCCAGCAACCGGGACAGCACTGAAGCTTTCTTT. Translated, it gives CASNRDSTEAFF.

The table lists this clone with a count of one. The chain combines TRBV28 with TRBJ1-5; TRBD1 aligns across 9 bases. CDR1 and CDR2 from the germline V gene are MDHEN and SYDVKM. This CDR3 is built from 16 residues. J was trimmed by 2 bases and V by 6 bases; bases with no gene match: 8. CDR3 nucleotides: TGTGCCAGCAGCTCTACAGGGGGCGTGCGCAATCAGCCCCAGCATTTT. Protein product: CASSSTGGVRNQPQHF. Drawing the rest from reference TRBV28 and TRBJ1-5, the complete variable domain is DVKVTQSSRYLVKRTGEKVFLECVQDMDHENMFWYRQDPGLGLRLIYFSYDVKMKEKGDIPEGYSVSREKKERFSLILESASTNQTSMYLCASSSTGGVRNQPQHFGDGTRLSIL.

The rearrangement uses TRBV7-9 and TRBJ1-4; no firm D call. Germline CDR1 is SEHNR and CDR2 is FQNEAQ (reference sequence). Trimming pared 3 bases from V and 3 bases from J, leaving 11 bases between. CDR3 length equals 15 residues. In DNA, the CDR3 is TGTGCCAGCAGCTTTAAACGGGAATCTAATGAAAAACTGTTTTTT. Protein product: CASSFKRESNEKLFF.

The gene calls are TRBV19 and TRBJ2-3, with TRBD1 matching over 8 bases. CDR1 and CDR2 from the germline V gene are LNHDA and SQIVND (reference sequence). Germline trimming cut 4 bases from V and 10 bases from J; bases unmatched to any gene: 13. There are 15 residues in the CDR3. The CDR3 here is CASSTGTGSGFAQYF. CDR3 sequence (DNA): TGTGCCAGTAGTACCGGGACAGGTTCGGGGTTTGCGCAGTATTTT.

The V gene is TRBV27, the J gene TRBJ2-1; TRBD2 matches at 7 bases. The CDR3 is 15 amino acids. Germline V gene lookup returns CDR1 MNHEY and CDR2 SMNVEV (reference sequence). Trimming cost V 7 bases and J 0 bases; bases outside gene matches: 6. The chain's CDR3 is CASNSAGSSYNEQFF. In DNA, the CDR3 is TGTGCCAGCAATTCAGCGGGAAGCTCCTACAATGAGCAGTTCTTC.

The V gene is TRBV10-3, the J gene TRBJ1-3; TRBD1 aligns across 7 bases. J gave up 1 base and V 5 bases, and 8 bases lay outside the gene matches. The CDR3 is made up of 16 amino acids. Germline CDR1 is ENHRY and CDR2 is SYGVKD. The DNA for the CDR3 is TGTGCCATCAGTCGAGACAGGGTAACTTCTGGAAACACCATATATTTT. This sequence encodes CAISRDRVTSGNTIYF.

The V call is TRBV2, the J call TRBJ1-5; 7 positions match TRBD1. The CDR3 sequence is 14 residues long. CDR1 and CDR2 from the germline V gene are SNHLY and FYNNEI. V gave up 4 bases and J gave up 6 bases; unmatched junction bases: 6. The CDR3 DNA sequence: TGTGCCAGCAGTGCAGGGGACAGAAGTCAGCCCCAGCATTTT. Translating gives CASSAGDRSQPQHF. The entire variable domain, with the rest obtained from reference TRBV2 and TRBJ1-5, is as follows: EPEVTQTPSHQVTQMGQEVILRCVPISNHLYFYWYRQILGQKVEFLVSFYNNEISEKSEIFDDQFSVERPDGSNFTLKIRSTKLEDSAMYFCASSAGDRSQPQHFGDGTRLSIL.

This clone was found once. This chain connects TRBV7-9 to TRBJ2-6; 7 positions agree with TRBD1. Germline-derived CDR1 and CDR2 are SEHNR and FQNEAQ (reference sequence). J lost 0 bases, V lost 1 base, and 3 bases had no gene match. CDR3 length: 17 residues. The CDR3 spells CASSLGQGRSGANVLTF. The CDR3 coding sequence is TGTGCCAGCAGCTTAGGACAGGGCCGCTCTGGGGCCAACGTCCTGACTTTC.

The gene calls are TRBV28 and TRBJ2-7; the match to TRBD1 covers 9 bases. V shed 2 bases and J 3 bases; nucleotides not matched to a gene: 8. Germline V gene sequence: CDR1 MDHEN, CDR2 SYDVKM. The CDR3 is made up of 16 amino acids. CDR3 coding DNA: TGTGCCAGCAGTTTAACAGGGGGCCCCATGGACTACGAGCAGTACTTC. Translation: CASSLTGGPMDYEQYF.

The chain has TRBV5-1 and TRBJ1-4; D call uncertain. V was trimmed by 4 bases and J by 0 bases, leaving 13 bases between them. The CDR3 runs to 16 residues. Germline V CDR1 and CDR2: SGHRS, YFSETQ. The chain's CDR3 is CASSPSVSSTNEKLFF. The CDR3 nucleotides read TGCGCCAGCAGCCCCTCCGTGAGTTCAACTAATGAAAAACTGTTTTTT.

The CDR3 sequence: CASRDRPSHGGELFF. The CDR3 DNA is TGCGCCAGCCGGGACAGGCCCTCACACGGGGGGGAGCTGTTTTTT. The chain carries TRBV5-1 and TRBJ2-2, with 8 bases aligning to TRBD1. CDR3 length: 15 amino acids. Per germline, CDR1 SGHRS and CDR2 YFSETQ. V was clipped by 7 bases and J by 8 bases; unmatched bases: 13. Complete variable domain (other parts from reference TRBV5-1 and TRBJ2-2): KAGVTQTPRYLIKTRGQQVTLSCSPISGHRSVSWYQQTPGQGLQFLFEYFSETQRNKGNFPGRFSGRQFSNSRSEMNVSTLELGDSALYLCASRDRPSHGGELFFGEGSRLTVL.

The chain uses TRBV28 and TRBJ2-1, with TRBD2 matching 9 bases. The CDR3 is 16 amino acids. CDR1 MDHEN and CDR2 SYDVKM come from the germline V gene. In DNA form, the CDR3 reads TGTGCTGCCGAGGGATTAAGCGGGAGGTCGTACAATGAGCAGTTCTTC. It encodes CAAEGLSGRSYNEQFF.

The chain recombines TRBV25-1 with TRBJ1-4, with TRBD1 as a possible D gene (5 bases). CDR1 and CDR2 (germline): MGHDK, SYGVNS. V lost 7 bases to trimming and J lost 8 bases, with 17 bases between them. The CDR3 length is 14 residues. This CDR3 reads CASTHGTGGEKLFF. The CDR3, as DNA: TGTGCCAGCACACACGGGACCGGAGGGGAAAAACTGTTTTTT.

The chain employs TRBV5-6 and TRBJ1-2, with 11 bases fitting TRBD1. The CDR3 is made up of 13 amino acids. Per germline, CDR1 SGHDT and CDR2 YYEEEE. V dropped 0 bases and J dropped 8; count of bases not matched to a gene: 0. The CDR3 sequence: CASSLGTGGGYTF. In DNA, the CDR3 is TGTGCCAGCAGCTTGGGGACAGGGGGCGGCTACACCTTC. Variable domain in full (rest from reference TRBV5-6 and TRBJ1-2): DAGVTQSPTHLIKTRGQQVTLRCSPKSGHDTVSWYQQALGQGPQFIFQYYEEEERQRGNFPDRFSGHQFPNYSSELNVNALLLGDSALYLCASSLGTGGGYTFGSGTRLTVV.

This chain joins TRBV29-1 and TRBJ1-1, with D perhaps TRBD1 (6 bases). The CDR3 covers 14 residues. The germline V gene has CDR1 SQVTM and CDR2 ANQGSEA. V shed 3 bases and J shed 4 bases, with 15 bases lying between them. CDR3 residues: CSVDFGGRRTEAFF. DNA of the CDR3: TGCAGCGTTGACTTCGGGGGGCGGCGCACTGAAGCTTTCTTT.

This clone was detected once. The chain couples TRBV29-1 to TRBJ1-1, with 7 bases aligning to TRBD1. Germline values: CDR1 SQVTM, CDR2 ANQGSEA. J gave up 3 bases and V 3 bases, and 1 base lay outside the gene matches. CDR3 size: 12 residues. Written as DNA, the CDR3 is TGCAGCGTTGACAGGGGGGACACTGAAGCTTTCTTT. Amino acids: CSVDRGDTEAFF.

The chain is built from TRBV28 and TRBJ2-6; D is possibly TRBD1 (6 bases). The germline gives CDR1 MDHEN, CDR2 SYDVKM. V lost 5 bases to trimming and J lost 0 bases, with 17 bases between them. The CDR3 loop spans 18 amino acids. The CDR3 DNA is TGTGCCAGCAGTCCACTCAGGGGTAAGGGCTCTGGGGCCAACGTCCTGACTTTC. Its protein product is CASSPLRGKGSGANVLTF. Full variable domain (outside the CDR3, taken from reference TRBV28 and TRBJ2-6): DVKVTQSSRYLVKRTGEKVFLECVQDMDHENMFWYRQDPGLGLRLIYFSYDVKMKEKGDIPEGYSVSREKKERFSLILESASTNQTSMYLCASSPLRGKGSGANVLTFGAGSRLTVL.

V and J are TRBV4-1 and TRBJ1-1; D not resolved. CDR3 length equals 15 residues. Germline V CDR1 and CDR2: MGHRA, YSYEKL. V was pared by 0 bases and J by 3 bases, with 11 bases between. CDR3 DNA: TGCGCCAGCAGCCAAGATCTTCGGGGATACACTGAAGCTTTCTTT. Translating gives CASSQDLRGYTEAFF.

This clone appeared a single time. The J gene is TRBJ1-3, the V gene TRBV6-6; tentatively, D is TRBD1 (5 bases). This CDR3 spans 14 amino acids. Germline loops: CDR1 MNHNY, CDR2 SVGAGI (reference sequence). Trimming removed 4 bases at V and 9 bases at J, with 16 bases between. CDR3 protein: CASSFRDAGGTIYF. CDR3 nucleotide sequence: TGTGCCAGCAGTTTCAGGGACGCGGGGGGCACCATATATTTT.

The rearrangement links TRBV7-6 to TRBJ1-3, with TRBD1 identical over 8 bases. V dropped 1 base and J dropped 1; count of bases not matched to a gene: 3. CDR3 length: 16 residues. Germline V gene lookup returns CDR1 SGHVS and CDR2 FNYEAQ. This CDR3 reads CASSLGYRGSGNTIYF. CDR3 in DNA: TGTGCCAGCAGCTTAGGTTACAGGGGGTCTGGAAACACCATATATTTT.

The chain is built from TRBV28 and TRBJ2-1; D perhaps matches TRBD1 (5 bases). Trimming pared 2 bases from V and 11 bases from J, leaving 7 bases between. The V gene's germline CDR1 is MDHEN and CDR2 SYDVKM. The CDR3 extends over 11 amino acids. As DNA, the CDR3 is TGTGCCAGCAGTTTACAGGGCCAGCAGTTCTTC. Its translation: CASSLQGQQFF.

This clone occurred once. The chain has TRBV19 and TRBJ2-1; 8 bases are a match to TRBD1. The CDR3 loop spans 18 amino acids. CDR1 is LNHDA, CDR2 SQIVND, per germline (reference sequence). With V trimmed by 3 bases and J by 1 base, 11 bases remained unmatched. CDR3 in DNA: TGTGCCAGTAGTATTCGCAGGGGGCGGTCCTCTTCCTACAATGAGCAGTTCTTC. Translated: CASSIRRGRSSSYNEQFF.

This clone has just one count. The CDR3 spells CASSFRGFAGELFF. The CDR3 DNA follows: TGTGCCAGCAGCTTTCGGGGGTTTGCCGGGGAGCTGTTTTTT. V and J are TRBV7-3 and TRBJ2-2, with a tentative D call TRBD2 (6 bases). The V end was cut by 3 bases, the J end by 6 bases, with 11 bases between. Germline V gene data show CDR1 as SGHTA and CDR2 as FQGTGA. This CDR3 contains 14 residues.